The 26 T cell receptor beta chains reported below all come from one sample, sequenced in a study of T cell repertoires in cytomegalovirus infection. MiXCR was run by TCRdb on the reads, yielding one entry per CDR3 protein. The profile shows nearly 650,000 distinct CDR3 sequences, more than 20% of them singletons. The sequenced material came from CD8+ T cells from PBMCs. The receptors derive from a human donor in good health (CMV status not recorded). Some clones in this sample may be carry-over from other donors' samples.

This clonotype has a count of ten or more. In DNA, the CDR3 is TGTGCCAGCAGTTTGAGACGGCAGCCCATGGAGCTGTTTTTT. Protein product: CASSLRRQPMELFF. The V gene is TRBV28, the J gene TRBJ2-2; D gene unclear. The CDR3 loop spans 14 amino acids. Germline CDR1 is MDHEN and CDR2 is SYDVKM. Trimming stripped 3 bases from V and 10 bases from J, with 15 bases between. Using reference TRBV28 and TRBJ2-2 for the parts outside the CDR3, the full variable domain is DVKVTQSSRYLVKRTGEKVFLECVQDMDHENMFWYRQDPGLGLRLIYFSYDVKMKEKGDIPEGYSVSREKKERFSLILESASTNQTSMYLCASSLRRQPMELFFGEGSRLTVL.

This rearrangement joins TRBV9 to TRBJ2-3, with 7 bases aligning to TRBD2. V lost 4 bases and J lost 12; bases outside the gene matches: 8. The CDR3 length is 12 residues. The germline CDR1 and CDR2 sequences are SGDLS and YYNGEE. This CDR3 reads CASSFTSEAQYF. CDR3 DNA sequence: TGTGCCAGCAGCTTTACTAGCGAGGCACAGTATTTT.

This chain links TRBV12-5 with TRBJ1-1; 10 positions agree with TRBD1. Trimming cost V 3 bases and J 1 base; bases outside gene matches: 8. Germline V lookup: CDR1 LGHNT, CDR2 FRNRAP. This CDR3 is 17 amino acids long. This chain's CDR3 is CASGFQTTGGRNTEAFF. The CDR3 DNA sequence: TGTGCTAGTGGTTTCCAAACGACAGGGGGCAGGAACACTGAAGCTTTCTTT.

This clonotype was counted only a few times. V gene TRBV20-1 combines with J gene TRBJ2-1, with a possible D match to TRBD1 (6 bases). The CDR3 has 15 residues. Looked up from germline, CDR1 is DFQATT and CDR2 is SNEGSKA (reference sequence). V was cut by 2 bases and J by 8 bases, with 19 bases left in between. The CDR3 DNA reads TGCAGTGCTAGATTATCGGACAGCTCACGCTATGAGCAGTTCTTC. Amino acid sequence: CSARLSDSSRYEQFF.

Only a few counts were recorded for this clonotype. V gene TRBV7-6 combines with J gene TRBJ1-5; TRBD1 might be the D (5 bases). V lost 1 base to trimming and J lost 1 base, with 8 bases between them. Germline V CDR1 and CDR2: SGHVS, FNYEAQ. This CDR3 is 15 amino acids long. In nucleotides, the CDR3 is TGTGCCAGCAGCTTAGGGGACGTAAGCAATCAGCCCCAGCATTTT. Translated: CASSLGDVSNQPQHF.

In its sample, this clonotype was seen many times. The rearrangement links TRBV7-2 to TRBJ1-1; D remains unclear. The germline CDR1 and CDR2 sequences are SGHTA and FQGNSA. Trimming removed 5 bases from V and 7 bases from J, with 14 bases in between. CDR3 length: 13 residues. CDR3 in DNA: TGTGCCAGCAGCCAAAACCGGGCAGTTGAAGCTTTCTTT. Translation gives CASSQNRAVEAFF.

Only a few counts were recorded for this clonotype. CDR3: CSAGLDYGYTF. The CDR3 DNA reads TGCAGCGCTGGACTGGACTATGGCTACACCTTC. The V call is TRBV29-1, the J call TRBJ1-2; D unclear. Trimming left V 7 bases short and J 3 bases short, with 9 bases between. Germline V gives CDR1 SQVTM, CDR2 ANQGSEA. The CDR3 consists of 11 residues.

The chain recombines TRBV9 with TRBJ2-1, with 8 bases matching TRBD2. The CDR3 spans 16 residues. CDR1 SGDLS and CDR2 YYNGEE come from the germline V gene. Unmatched junction bases numbered 5, after V lost 0 bases and J lost 3 bases. The CDR3 DNA is TGTGCCAGCAGCGTAGAGGAGCGGGGGTACTACAATGAGCAGTTCTTC. Protein product: CASSVEERGYYNEQFF.

There are many counts of this clonotype. The V call is TRBV6-1, the J call TRBJ1-1; 10 positions agree with TRBD1. The junction had 14 bases not matched to a gene; V was cut back by 6 bases and J by 1 base. This CDR3 contains 18 residues. The germline gives CDR1 MNHNS, CDR2 SASEGT. CDR3 sequence (DNA): TGTGCCAGCAGAGCAGCCCTTTACCGGACAGGGGGGAACACTGAAGCTTTCTTT. It specifies CASRAALYRTGGNTEAFF.

In its sample, this clonotype was seen once. The chain carries TRBV24-1 and TRBJ2-4; D uncertain. The germline gives CDR1 KGHDR, CDR2 SFDVKD. The V end was cut by 5 bases, the J end by 10 bases, with 8 bases between. This CDR3 is 11 amino acids long. CDR3 sequence reads: CATSASGIQYF. CDR3 in DNA: TGTGCCACCAGTGCCTCCGGGATTCAGTACTTC.

The genes are TRBV28 and TRBJ1-5; the D gene is possibly TRBD1 (6 bases). The CDR3 sequence is 17 residues long. CDR1 is MDHEN, CDR2 SYDVKM, per germline. V lost 5 bases, J lost 0 bases, and 17 bases lay in between. CDR3 in DNA: TGTGCCAGCAGTCGTGTCCGTCGGACAGTTAGCAATCAGCCCCAGCATTTT. Amino acid sequence: CASSRVRRTVSNQPQHF.

V is TRBV7-6 and J is TRBJ2-7, with TRBD1 matching over 10 bases. There are 16 residues in the CDR3. Losses at the gene ends were 5 bases for V and 1 base for J; bases not matched to a gene: 8. CDR1 and CDR2 from the germline V gene are SGHVS and FNYEAQ. CDR3 nucleotide sequence: TGTGCCAGCAGCCCTTCCCGGGACAGGGGTTCCTACGAGCAGTACTTC. Translated: CASSPSRDRGSYEQYF.

This chain connects TRBV13 to TRBJ1-1; D is unclear. The CDR3 runs 12 residues. V was cut by 7 bases and J by 5 bases, with 11 bases left in between. Germline lookup yields CDR1 PRHDT and CDR2 FYEKMQ (reference sequence). As DNA, the CDR3 is TGTGCCAGCACCATCCGGCCGACTGAAGCTTTCTTT. Translating gives CASTIRPTEAFF.

This rearrangement joins TRBV19 to TRBJ1-1; TRBD1 aligns across 7 bases. There are 16 residues in the CDR3. In germline, CDR1 is LNHDA, CDR2 SQIVND (reference sequence). V dropped 4 bases and J dropped 2; count of bases not matched to a gene: 10. CDR3 amino acids: CASSTLRTGRNTEAFF. The CDR3 region has the DNA TGTGCCAGTAGTACCTTGCGGACAGGAAGAAACACTGAAGCTTTCTTT.

This clonotype has just one count. V is TRBV28 and J is TRBJ2-1; TRBD1 is a possible D gene (5 bases). V lost 4 bases to trimming and J lost 6 bases, with 19 bases between them. Germline CDR1 and CDR2: MDHEN and SYDVKM. The CDR3 consists of 16 residues. The CDR3 DNA reads TGTGCCAGCAGTTCATCGCAGGGTCCTAAAGGCAATGAGCAGTTCTTC. Translated, it gives CASSSSQGPKGNEQFF.

The V and J genes are TRBV5-1 and TRBJ1-1, with D unresolved. V was trimmed by 4 bases and J by 6 bases, leaving 13 bases between them. The CDR3 is 13 residues long. Germline values: CDR1 SGHRS, CDR2 YFSETQ. In DNA form, the CDR3 reads TGCGCCAGCAGCCCGACTCCTGACGCTGAAGCTTTCTTT. It translates to CASSPTPDAEAFF.

The chain joins TRBV4-2 to TRBJ2-3, with 7 bases matching TRBD2. Germline loops: CDR1 LGHNA, CDR2 YNFKEQ. V was clipped by 0 bases and J by 3 bases; unmatched bases: 6. This CDR3 is 16 amino acids long. The chain's CDR3 is CASSQDSLAVTDTQYF. The CDR3, as DNA: TGTGCCAGCAGCCAAGATAGTCTAGCGGTGACAGATACGCAGTATTTT.

V usage is TRBV14 and J usage is TRBJ1-2, with no clear D. The CDR3 is made up of 14 amino acids. Looked up from germline, CDR1 is SGHDN and CDR2 is FVKESK. V was clipped by 1 base and J by 2 bases, with 8 bases between them. Here the CDR3 reads CASSQVHSNYGYTF. CDR3 in DNA: TGTGCCAGCAGCCAAGTCCACAGCAACTATGGCTACACCTTC. Full variable domain (rest looked up from reference TRBV14 and TRBJ1-2): EAGVTQFPSHSVIEKGQTVTLRCDPISGHDNLYWYRRVMGKEIKFLLHFVKESKQDESGMPNNRFLAERTGGTYSTLKVQPAELEDSGVYFCASSQVHSNYGYTFGSGTRLTVV.

This chain links TRBV5-1 with TRBJ2-3, with TRBD2 matching 8 bases. The germline V gene encodes CDR1 SGHRS and CDR2 YFSETQ. Unmatched junction bases numbered 7, after V lost 4 bases and J lost 3 bases. CDR3 length: 15 residues. CDR3 sequence (DNA): TGCGCCAGCAGCCCACTGGGACTAGAGACAGATACGCAGTATTTT. This encodes CASSPLGLETDTQYF. The whole variable domain, filled in from reference TRBV5-1 and TRBJ2-3, reads KAGVTQTPRYLIKTRGQQVTLSCSPISGHRSVSWYQQTPGQGLQFLFEYFSETQRNKGNFPGRFSGRQFSNSRSEMNVSTLELGDSALYLCASSPLGLETDTQYFGPGTRLTVL.

V and J are TRBV6-5 and TRBJ2-1, with 11 bases fitting TRBD1. Germline V gene data show CDR1 as MNHEY and CDR2 as SVGAGI. V lost 1 base to trimming and J lost 8 bases; unmatched junction nucleotides: 7. The CDR3 is 16 amino acids. The CDR3, as DNA: TGTGCCAGCAGTTACTTGAGGACAGGGGGCCTCGATGAGCAGTTCTTC. Translation: CASSYLRTGGLDEQFF.

V is TRBV19 and J is TRBJ2-1; D perhaps matches TRBD1 (5 bases). The ends were cut back, 6 bases at V and 0 bases at J, with 12 bases in the middle. The germline CDR1 and CDR2 sequences are LNHDA and SQIVND (reference sequence). This CDR3 spans 15 amino acids. The CDR3 sequence is CASSDSLSSYNEQFF. The CDR3 DNA is TGTGCCAGTAGCGACAGTTTGAGCTCCTACAATGAGCAGTTCTTC.

This clonotype was detected ten times or more. The chain has TRBV29-1 and TRBJ2-1; 9 bases map to TRBD1. Trimming at V came to 4 bases and at J to 3 bases, leaving 1 base not matched to a gene. Germline V gene data show CDR1 as SQVTM and CDR2 as ANQGSEA. This CDR3 has 13 residues. The CDR3 spells CSVGDRVYNEQFF. The CDR3 coding sequence is TGCAGCGTTGGGGACAGGGTCTACAATGAGCAGTTCTTC.

For this clonotype: An end of the junction differs from the germline gene, which may be a read error. The chain carries TRBV7-2 and TRBJ1-4; 7 bases are a match to TRBD1. CDR3 length: 15 residues. From germline, CDR1 is SGHTA and CDR2 FQGNSA. CDR3 DNA sequence: TGTGCCAACAGCTTGGCTGGGACAGCCTATGAAAAACTGTTTTTT. Encoded protein: CANSLAGTAYEKLFF.

This clonotype was detected only a few times. This sequence joins TRBV7-2 and TRBJ1-1; D is perhaps TRBD1 (6 bases). V lost 5 bases, J lost 1 base, and 11 bases lay in between. The CDR3 sequence is 14 residues long. CDR1 and CDR2 (germline): SGHTA, FQGNSA. The CDR3 loop reads CASSLGQQNTEAFF. DNA of the CDR3: TGTGCCAGCAGCCTCGGACAGCAGAACACTGAAGCTTTCTTT.

Comments on this clonotype: This sequence may be a read error, since a much larger clone differs from it by one base. This sequence joins TRBV7-9 and TRBJ1-5, with D possibly TRBD1 on 6 matching bases. Germline V lookup: CDR1 SEHNR, CDR2 FQNEAQ (reference sequence). This CDR3 is 14 amino acids long. The CDR3 reads CVSSFAGANQPQHF. CDR3 sequence (DNA): TGTGTCAGCAGCTTCGCAGGGGCCAATCAGCCCCAGCATTTT.

The table lists this clonotype with a few counts. The J gene is TRBJ2-2, the V gene TRBV4-1; TRBD2 matches at 16 bases. Germline V gives CDR1 MGHRA, CDR2 YSYEKL. V gave up 0 bases and J gave up 6 bases; unmatched junction bases: 7. The CDR3 loop spans 19 amino acids. CDR3 sequence: CASSQDPGLAGGPAGELFF. CDR3 sequence (DNA): TGCGCCAGCAGCCAAGATCCGGGACTAGCGGGGGGGCCCGCCGGGGAGCTGTTTTTT.